These T cell receptor beta chains were read from a single sample in a study of blood T cell repertoires in COVID-19. TCRdb's copy holds only in-frame clones and misses some; the assay was immunoSEQ multiplex PCR. Of more than 400,000 clones listed, around 90% are singletons. The sequencing input was PBMCs or T cells enriched from blood (not recorded which). Receptors originate from a man between 18 and 29 years old who had recovered from COVID-19. CDR3s include the opening cysteine and the closing phenylalanine or tryptophan. D genes are given only for firm matches. Clone sizes are given selectively: once, few, many, or a class where the clone is expanded.

NA,NA,TRBV19,TRBJ1-2,CAGFRVFGGYTF,TGTGCCGGGTTCAGGGTATTCGGTGGCTACACCTTC
NA,NA,TRBV29-1,TRBJ1-4,CSGERAEKLFF,TGCAGCGGAGAGAGGGCTGAAAAACTGTTTTTT
once,NA,TRBV3-1/TRBV3-2,TRBJ2-3,CASSPLTGDVITDTQYF,TGTGCCAGCAGCCCCCTCACAGGAGATGTAATCACAGATACGCAGTATTTT
few,TRBD1,TRBV19,TRBJ1-6,CASSIYLGTEYNSPLHF,TGTGCCAGTAGTATCTACCTAGGGACAGAGTATAATTCACCCCTCCACTTT
NA,NA,TRBV10-2,TRBJ1-6,CASSSGSTTNSPLHF,TGCGCCAGCAGCTCAGGGTCGACCACTAATTCACCCCTCCACTTT
few,TRBD1,TRBV19,TRBJ2-2,CASSIAGQVLNTGELFF,TGTGCCAGTAGTATAGCTGGACAGGTCCTTAACACCGGGGAGCTGTTTTTT
once,TRBD1,TRBV11-2,TRBJ1-1,CASSLDPTGRSFF,TGTGCCAGCAGCTTAGATCCGACAGGGCGGTCTTTCTTT
NA,NA,TRBV3-1/TRBV3-2,TRBJ1-1,CASSQGTVNTEAFF,TGTGCCAGCAGTCAGGGGACGGTGAACACTGAAGCTTTCTTT
NA,NA,TRBV19,TRBJ1-5,CASSIVEGTQPQHF,TGTGCCAGTAGTATAGTGGAGGGGACGCAGCCCCAGCATTTT
NA,NA,TRBV7-3,TRBJ2-5,CASSPDSRGTQYF,TGTGCCAGCAGCCCAGACTCCAGAGGGACCCAGTACTTC
NA,NA,TRBV6-5,TRBJ1-1,CASIRVLGQNTEAFF,TGTGCCAGCATCAGAGTTTTGGGACAGAACACTGAAGCTTTCTTT
NA,NA,TRBV7-3,TRBJ2-1,CASSPETSSYNEQFF,TGTGCCAGCAGCCCAGAGACTAGCTCCTACAATGAGCAGTTCTTC
once,TRBD1,TRBV5-4,TRBJ1-1,CASSLRDRGRRTEAFF,TGTGCCAGCAGCTTGAGGGACAGGGGGCGCCGTACTGAAGCTTTCTTT
NA,NA,TRBV6-5,TRBJ1-2,CASSYSAGGQGYTF,TGTGCCAGCAGTTACTCGGCAGGAGGCCAGGGCTACACCTTC
NA,TRBD1,TRBV5-4,TRBJ1-2,CASSFEGQGRRHYGYTF,TGTGCCAGCAGCTTTGAGGGACAGGGAAGAAGGCACTATGGCTACACCTTC
NA,NA,TRBV28,TRBJ1-1,CASSSPQGYTEAFF,TGTGCCAGCAGTTCACCCCAGGGGTACACTGAAGCTTTCTTT
once,NA,TRBV5-1,TRBJ1-3,CASSLGGPSGNTIYF,TGCGCCAGCAGCTTGGGAGGTCCTTCTGGAAACACCATATATTTT
NA,TRBD2,TRBV9,TRBJ2-2,CASSVSSGSSTGELFF,TGTGCCAGCAGCGTGTCTAGCGGGAGTAGCACCGGGGAGCTGTTTTTT
NA,NA,TRBV19,TRBJ1-5,CASSIGGDNQPQHF,TGTGCCAGTAGTATCGGGGGGGACAATCAGCCCCAGCATTTT
NA,NA,TRBV3-1/TRBV3-2,TRBJ2-7,CASSQVAGNEQYF,TGTGCCAGCAGCCAAGTTGCCGGGAACGAGCAGTACTTC
NA,TRBD1,TRBV2,TRBJ2-1,CAIFTGTEDNEQFF,TGTGCCATTTTCACCGGGACAGAAGACAATGAGCAGTTCTTC
NA,TRBD1,TRBV6-5,TRBJ1-1,CASSYSTGGVAEAFF,TGTGCCAGCAGTTACTCGACAGGGGGCGTCGCTGAAGCTTTCTTT
NA,NA,TRBV7-6,TRBJ1-2,CASSLNSEGGIYGYTF,TGTGCCAGCAGCTTAAACTCAGAGGGCGGGATCTATGGCTACACCTTC
NA,NA,TRBV9,TRBJ2-1,CASSQSGTGGQSFREQFF,TGTGCCAGCAGCCAGAGTGGGACCGGGGGACAGTCTTTCCGTGAGCAGTTCTTC
NA,NA,TRBV15,TRBJ1-3,CATSRGFAGNTIYF,TGTGCCACCAGCAGAGGATTCGCGGGAAACACCATATATTTT
NA,TRBD2,TRBV7-8,TRBJ2-7,CASSLGVLAGKEQYF,TGTGCCAGCAGCTTAGGAGTCCTAGCGGGAAAGGAGCAGTACTTC
NA,NA,TRBV29-1,TRBJ1-1,CSLEVGAKAFF,TGCAGCCTAGAAGTAGGGGCCAAAGCTTTCTTT
once,NA,TRBV3-1/TRBV3-2,TRBJ2-3,CASSLGRRDTQYF,TGTGCCAGCAGCCTTGGCCGGAGGGATACGCAGTATTTT
NA,NA,TRBV9,TRBJ1-6,CASSVAQDNSPLHF,TGTGCCAGCAGCGTAGCACAAGATAATTCACCCCTCCACTTT
NA,TRBD2,TRBV19,TRBJ2-7,CASSIVGTSSEQYF,TGTGCCAGTAGTATAGTAGGGACTAGCAGCGAGCAGTACTTC
NA,NA,TRBV15,TRBJ2-7,CATSRGGVGEMGEQYF,TGTGCCACCAGCAGGGGAGGTGTAGGGGAAATGGGCGAGCAGTACTTC
NA,TRBD1,TRBV19,TRBJ1-5,CASTADRGPPQPQHF,TGTGCCAGTACCGCGGACAGGGGTCCTCCTCAGCCCCAGCATTTT
NA,TRBD2,TRBV2,TRBJ2-3,CASSHRGGQDTQYF,TGTGCCAGCAGTCACCGGGGGGGGCAAGATACGCAGTATTTT
NA,NA,TRBV27,TRBJ1-5,CASSPWQGRGQPQHF,TGTGCCAGCAGCCCGTGGCAGGGCCGAGGTCAGCCCCAGCATTTT
NA,NA,TRBV28,TRBJ2-5,CASSRRPQGLSVSYQETQYF,TGTGCCAGCAGTCGAAGGCCCCAGGGGCTCTCCGTAAGCTACCAAGAGACCCAGTACTTC